This T cell receptor (beta chain) is from a study of blood T cell repertoires in COVID-19. In the study overall: In each case, the material was cDNA or gDNA derived from T cells, B-cell-depleted T cells, or PBMCs.

As originally analysed: Reference gene primers were amplified, and this amplification served to estimate nucleated cell counts. Measured with immunoSEQ multiplex PCR; TCRdb has only the in-frame clones, and not every one. That table is the source of V, J and clone size, and D and trimming were worked out from the DNA. The sample has tens of thousands of clones; about four fifths are singletons. Losses at the gene ends were 1 base for V and 5 bases for J; bases not matched to a gene: 10. Germline V CDR1 and CDR2: MGHRA, YSYEKL. The CDR3 has 17 residues. Sequenced sample: peripheral blood. This TCR came from a man aged 45-65 years with active or convalescent COVID-19. This chain uses TRBV4-1 with TRBJ2-3; 9 nucleotides match TRBD1. The CDR3, as DNA: TGCGCCAGCAGCCAAGTGGGCCACAGGGGGCTGGGAGATACGCAGTATTTT. Translation gives CASSQVGHRGLGDTQYF.